The sequence of this T cell receptor (beta chain) was determined in a study of blood T cells in healthy people across ages. Each donor had around 9.8 milliliters of peripheral blood drawn. General study findings and limits: Per million T cells, TCR beta diversity dropped about linearly as age rose.

This clonotype was observed a handful of times. What it binds is not known. CDR3 length: 16 amino acids. Trimming removed 4 bases at V and 4 bases at J, with 19 bases between. Germline V gene data show CDR1 as LGHNA and CDR2 as YSLEER. Primed by a sample-barcoded 5' primer and a J-beta primer mix, a second PCR proceeded for 7 to 11 cycles. Every cDNA was tagged by a template-switch adaptor with 12 random nucleotides. TCRdb re-called the 5' RACE reads through MiXCR, storing one row per CDR3 protein. The data contain around 280,000 distinct CDR3 sequences, roughly 26% of them singletons. The V gene is TRBV4-3, the J gene TRBJ1-1, with a tentative D call TRBD1 (5 bases). The TCR originated in a woman in her 70s in good health. Sequenced material: blood. CDR3: CASSLAPGTRGTEAFF. CDR3 bases: TGCGCCAGCAGCCTTGCCCCCGGGACTCGGGGCACTGAAGCTTTCTTT.